This T cell receptor beta chain was observed in a study of a mutant IDH1 vaccine in newly diagnosed glioma. Study-wide context: Antecedent treatment encompassed radiotherapy, temozolomide, or their combination; the majority received both.

Of note for this clone: Antigen unknown. Other nucleotide sequences from this sample produce the same CDR3.

TCRdb's copy holds only in-frame clones and misses some; the assay was immunoSEQ multiplex PCR. The sample holds fewer than 150,000 clones; about nine tenths are singletons and the top ten take 0.55% to 0.7%. The study's findings and limits: Evidence of vaccine-induced immune responses was documented in 85% to 95% of patients.

Time point reported: week 11, during vaccination. Alongside topical imiquimod, each dose of vaccine comprised 300 ug of mutant IDH1 20-mer peptide. Specimen: PBMCs, collected from a glioma patient whose treatment included an IDH1 peptide vaccine. The origin of this receptor is a woman in her 50s with glioma.

CDR3 DNA: TGCGCCAGCAGCTCCGGGGGAAGGACTGAAGCTTTCTTT. Its protein product is CASSSGGRTEAFF. The chain couples TRBV5-1 to TRBJ1-1, with D perhaps matching TRBD1 (5 bases). The CDR3 is 13 amino acids. Germline CDR1 is SGHRS and CDR2 is YFSETQ. V shed 3 bases and J shed 5 bases, with 11 bases lying between them.